This T cell receptor beta chain originates from a study of CD8 T cells in ankylosing spondylitis. Study findings and constraints: Significant enrichment of disease-linked clones was reportedly seen in matched ankylosing spondylitis synovial fluid. Previous work reported some of these motif variants in the synovial fluid and blood of reactive arthritis. A motif of under ten highly homologous TCR beta variants was seen as apparently characteristic of ankylosing spondylitis blood.

One entry per CDR3 protein, called by TCRdb with MiXCR from the 5' RACE reads. This table has 120,000 or so distinct CDR3 sequences, roughly an eighth appearing once. This clonotype was observed at least ten times. Its antigen is not identified. CDR3 size: 13 residues. V was clipped by 8 bases and J by 4 bases; unmatched bases: 2. This chain links TRBV12-3 or TRBV12-4 with TRBJ1-6, with 7 bases lining up with TRBD1. Specimen: blood, either unsorted or a sorted T cell fraction (not recorded which). The sequence derives from a female donor with ankylosing spondylitis or in good health (not recorded which). As DNA, the CDR3 is TGTGCCAGCGGGACAGCTTATAATTCACCCCTCCACTTT. Its protein product is CASGTAYNSPLHF.